These T cell receptor beta chains were read from a single sample in a study of blood T cell repertoires in COVID-19. The protocol was immunoSEQ multiplex PCR, while the TCRdb copy is restricted to in-frame clones and leaves out a portion. There are about 120,000 clones in the sample; over 75% occur only once, and roughly a tenth lies in the top ten. Sequencing was done on a sample of peripheral blood. These receptors originate from an older man with acute or convalescent COVID-19. Both conserved end residues are part of each CDR3. The D gene is left open where the match is weak. Clone size is given for some rows only: seen once, a few or many times, or a class if the clone is expanded.

v_call: TRBV7-6; d_call: TRBD1; clone_size: .; j_call: TRBJ1-1; cdr3_aa: CASSPWDREGTEAFF; cdr3_nt: TGTGCCAGCAGCCCATGGGACAGGGAGGGCACTGAAGCTTTCTTT
v_call: TRBV7-8; d_call: .; clone_size: .; j_call: TRBJ2-5; cdr3_aa: CASSLTEIQETQYF; cdr3_nt: TGTGCCAGCAGCTTAACGGAGATCCAAGAGACCCAGTACTTC
v_call: TRBV5-4; d_call: TRBD1; clone_size: .; j_call: TRBJ1-2; cdr3_aa: CASSLYRGDYGYTF; cdr3_nt: TGTGCCAGCAGCTTGTACAGGGGCGACTATGGCTACACCTTC
v_call: TRBV27; d_call: .; clone_size: few; j_call: TRBJ2-7; cdr3_aa: CASSSTGRGRWRGMGSYEQYF; cdr3_nt: TGTGCCAGCAGTTCAACGGGTAGGGGGCGGTGGCGGGGAATGGGCTCCTACGAGCAGTACTTC
v_call: TRBV27; d_call: .; clone_size: .; j_call: TRBJ2-1; cdr3_aa: CASTLRVTGPYNEQFF; cdr3_nt: TGTGCCAGCACTCTAAGGGTCACAGGACCTTACAATGAGCAGTTCTTC
v_call: TRBV11-2; d_call: TRBD2; clone_size: .; j_call: TRBJ2-7; cdr3_aa: CASTRPGTSFRDEQYF; cdr3_nt: TGTGCCAGCACCCGCCCCGGGACTAGCTTCCGTGACGAGCAGTACTTC
v_call: TRBV5-1; d_call: TRBD1; clone_size: .; j_call: TRBJ1-6; cdr3_aa: CASSPGTGVNSPLHF; cdr3_nt: TGCGCCAGCAGCCCCGGGACAGGGGTAAATTCACCCCTCCACTTT
v_call: TRBV18; d_call: TRBD2; clone_size: .; j_call: TRBJ2-1; cdr3_aa: CASSPMAGGYNEQFF; cdr3_nt: TGTGCCAGCTCACCAATGGCGGGAGGCTACAATGAGCAGTTCTTC
v_call: TRBV6-2/TRBV6-3; d_call: TRBD1; clone_size: .; j_call: TRBJ1-2; cdr3_aa: CASSFGQVNLRGYTF; cdr3_nt: TGTGCCAGCAGTTTTGGACAGGTTAACTTGAGAGGCTACACCTTC
v_call: TRBV3-1/TRBV3-2; d_call: .; clone_size: .; j_call: TRBJ1-6; cdr3_aa: CASSQQEGQNNSPLHF; cdr3_nt: TGTGCCAGCAGCCAACAAGAAGGACAGAATAATTCACCCCTCCACTTT
v_call: TRBV6-5; d_call: .; clone_size: .; j_call: TRBJ1-5; cdr3_aa: CASRLLPGGNQPQHF; cdr3_nt: TGTGCCAGCAGGCTTTTACCCGGGGGCAATCAGCCCCAGCATTTT
v_call: TRBV29-1; d_call: .; clone_size: .; j_call: TRBJ2-1; cdr3_aa: CSVDEGGDNEQFF; cdr3_nt: TGCAGCGTTGACGAAGGGGGGGACAATGAGCAGTTCTTC
v_call: TRBV3-1/TRBV3-2; d_call: .; clone_size: .; j_call: TRBJ1-5; cdr3_aa: CASSQDINQPQHF; cdr3_nt: TGTGCCAGCAGCCAAGATATTAATCAGCCCCAGCATTTT
v_call: TRBV7-9; d_call: .; clone_size: .; j_call: TRBJ1-3; cdr3_aa: CASSLVWGSAGNTIYF; cdr3_nt: TGTGCCAGCAGCTTAGTTTGGGGTAGCGCTGGAAACACCATATATTTT
v_call: TRBV24-1; d_call: TRBD2; clone_size: .; j_call: TRBJ2-1; cdr3_aa: CATSASGRSTYNEQFF; cdr3_nt: TGTGCCACCAGCGCTAGCGGGAGGTCGACCTACAATGAGCAGTTCTTC
v_call: TRBV4-1; d_call: .; clone_size: .; j_call: TRBJ2-7; cdr3_aa: CASSQDSGYYEQYF; cdr3_nt: TGCGCCAGCAGCCAAGACTCAGGATACTACGAGCAGTACTTC
v_call: TRBV24-1; d_call: TRBD1; clone_size: .; j_call: TRBJ2-3; cdr3_aa: CATSDRLGTGESDTQYF; cdr3_nt: TGTGCCACCAGTGATAGACTCGGGACAGGGGAGTCAGATACGCAGTATTTT
v_call: TRBV5-1; d_call: TRBD1; clone_size: .; j_call: TRBJ1-4; cdr3_aa: CASSTWTGPGEKLFF; cdr3_nt: TGCGCCAGCTCTACTTGGACAGGGCCAGGTGAAAAACTGTTTTTT
v_call: TRBV5-1; d_call: TRBD1; clone_size: .; j_call: TRBJ2-2; cdr3_aa: CASSAGTVSGELFF; cdr3_nt: TGCGCCAGCAGCGCCGGGACAGTGAGCGGGGAGCTGTTTTTT
v_call: TRBV3-1/TRBV3-2; d_call: TRBD2; clone_size: .; j_call: TRBJ2-3; cdr3_aa: CASSRTGTRLTDTQYF; cdr3_nt: TGTGCCAGCAGCCGTACCGGGACTAGGCTTACAGATACGCAGTATTTT
v_call: TRBV4-1; d_call: .; clone_size: .; j_call: TRBJ1-1; cdr3_aa: CASSLNTGLNTEAFF; cdr3_nt: TGCGCCAGCAGCTTAAATACAGGGTTGAACACTGAAGCTTTCTTT
v_call: TRBV6-1; d_call: .; clone_size: few; j_call: TRBJ1-6; cdr3_aa: CASSETGQGASPLHF; cdr3_nt: TGTGCCAGCAGTGAAACCGGGCAGGGCGCGTCACCCCTCCACTTT
v_call: TRBV27; d_call: TRBD1; clone_size: .; j_call: TRBJ1-1; cdr3_aa: CASSLGRGTEAFF; cdr3_nt: TGTGCCAGCAGTTTAGGCAGGGGGACTGAAGCTTTCTTT
v_call: TRBV3-1/TRBV3-2; d_call: TRBD2; clone_size: few; j_call: TRBJ2-1; cdr3_aa: CASSQQLAGDGEQFF; cdr3_nt: TGTGCCAGCAGCCAGCAACTAGCGGGAGATGGTGAGCAGTTCTTC
v_call: TRBV5-1; d_call: .; clone_size: .; j_call: TRBJ1-1; cdr3_aa: CASSLMGNTEAFF; cdr3_nt: TGCGCCAGCAGCCTTATGGGCAACACTGAAGCTTTCTTT
v_call: TRBV7-9; d_call: .; clone_size: .; j_call: TRBJ1-2; cdr3_aa: CASEKQGNYGYTF; cdr3_nt: TGTGCCAGCGAGAAACAGGGAAACTATGGCTACACCTTC
v_call: TRBV27; d_call: .; clone_size: .; j_call: TRBJ2-7; cdr3_aa: CASSASGDRRLYEQYF; cdr3_nt: TGTGCCAGCAGCGCCTCAGGGGACCGACGTCTCTACGAGCAGTACTTC
v_call: TRBV11-2; d_call: TRBD1; clone_size: once; j_call: TRBJ2-7; cdr3_aa: CASSLNEGTGVSYEQYF; cdr3_nt: TGTGCCAGCAGCTTAAATGAGGGGACAGGGGTTTCCTACGAGCAGTACTTC
v_call: TRBV30; d_call: .; clone_size: .; j_call: TRBJ1-3; cdr3_aa: CAWRASSGNTIYF; cdr3_nt: TGTGCCTGGAGAGCGAGCTCTGGAAACACCATATATTTT
v_call: TRBV7-2; d_call: .; clone_size: .; j_call: TRBJ2-1; cdr3_aa: CASSFGTFFYNEQFF; cdr3_nt: TGTGCCAGCAGCTTTGGGACATTTTTCTACAATGAGCAGTTCTTC
v_call: TRBV9; d_call: TRBD1; clone_size: .; j_call: TRBJ2-1; cdr3_aa: CASSVRDRAYNEQFF; cdr3_nt: TGTGCCAGCAGCGTCCGGGACAGGGCCTACAATGAGCAGTTCTTC
v_call: TRBV3-1/TRBV3-2; d_call: TRBD1; clone_size: .; j_call: TRBJ1-1; cdr3_aa: CASSQGTGLKAFF; cdr3_nt: TGTGCCAGCAGCCAAGGGACAGGGTTAAAAGCTTTCTTT
v_call: TRBV7-2; d_call: TRBD2; clone_size: .; j_call: TRBJ2-7; cdr3_aa: CASSPRTRSVYEQYF; cdr3_nt: TGTGCCAGCAGCCCGCGGACTAGGTCGGTCTACGAGCAGTACTTC
v_call: TRBV3-1/TRBV3-2; d_call: TRBD1; clone_size: .; j_call: TRBJ1-5; cdr3_aa: CASSQDDRALQPQHF; cdr3_nt: TGTGCCAGCAGCCAAGACGACAGGGCCTTGCAGCCCCAGCATTTT
v_call: TRBV19; d_call: TRBD1; clone_size: once; j_call: TRBJ1-1; cdr3_aa: CASSVGGTGNTEAFF; cdr3_nt: TGTGCCAGTAGTGTGGGAGGGACAGGCAACACTGAAGCTTTCTTT
v_call: TRBV7-9; d_call: .; clone_size: once; j_call: TRBJ2-5; cdr3_aa: CASSLLTHQETQYF; cdr3_nt: TGTGCCAGCAGCCTATTGACACACCAAGAGACCCAGTACTTC
v_call: TRBV10-3; d_call: TRBD1; clone_size: .; j_call: TRBJ1-2; cdr3_aa: CAINGQGDGYTF; cdr3_nt: TGTGCCATCAACGGACAGGGGGATGGCTACACCTTC
v_call: TRBV4-3; d_call: TRBD2; clone_size: .; j_call: TRBJ2-7; cdr3_aa: CASSQGAGGPYEQYF; cdr3_nt: TGCGCCAGCAGCCAAGGCGCGGGAGGACCCTACGAGCAGTACTTC
v_call: TRBV7-2; d_call: TRBD2; clone_size: .; j_call: TRBJ2-5; cdr3_aa: CASSQSGSGTQYF; cdr3_nt: TGTGCCAGCAGCCAAAGCGGGAGCGGGACCCAGTACTTC
v_call: TRBV11-2; d_call: TRBD1; clone_size: .; j_call: TRBJ2-5; cdr3_aa: CASSLIVGGRETQYF; cdr3_nt: TGTGCCAGCAGCTTGATAGTAGGGGGCCGAGAGACCCAGTACTTC
v_call: TRBV21-1; d_call: .; clone_size: .; j_call: TRBJ1-5; cdr3_aa: CASSKATGNRWGNQPQHF; cdr3_nt: TGTGCCAGCAGCAAAGCGACAGGCAACCGATGGGGCAATCAGCCCCAGCATTTT
v_call: TRBV7-6; d_call: TRBD2; clone_size: once; j_call: TRBJ2-7; cdr3_aa: CASSRRVGLAGGPNEQYF; cdr3_nt: TGTGCCAGCAGCCGGCGGGTGGGACTAGCGGGAGGGCCCAACGAGCAGTACTTC
v_call: TRBV7-2; d_call: .; clone_size: .; j_call: TRBJ1-1; cdr3_aa: CASSTRGNTEAFF; cdr3_nt: TGTGCCAGCAGCACCCGAGGGAACACTGAAGCTTTCTTT
v_call: TRBV10-2; d_call: .; clone_size: .; j_call: TRBJ1-3; cdr3_aa: CASSENRAGNTIYF; cdr3_nt: TGCGCCAGCAGCGAGAACAGGGCCGGAAACACCATATATTTT
v_call: TRBV6-5; d_call: .; clone_size: .; j_call: TRBJ1-6; cdr3_aa: CASRTSGGSPLHF; cdr3_nt: TGTGCCAGCAGGACCTCGGGTGGCTCACCCCTCCACTTT
v_call: TRBV11-1; d_call: .; clone_size: .; j_call: TRBJ1-1; cdr3_aa: CASSLATGLNTEAFF; cdr3_nt: TGTGCCAGCAGCTTAGCTACAGGGCTGAACACTGAAGCTTTCTTT
v_call: TRBV25-1; d_call: .; clone_size: .; j_call: TRBJ1-2; cdr3_aa: CASSPKEGHGYTF; cdr3_nt: TGTGCCAGCAGTCCCAAGGAGGGTCACGGCTACACCTTC
v_call: TRBV7-9; d_call: .; clone_size: .; j_call: TRBJ1-2; cdr3_aa: CASSLDGNIYGYTF; cdr3_nt: TGTGCCAGCAGCTTAGACGGGAACATCTATGGCTACACCTTC
v_call: TRBV19; d_call: TRBD1; clone_size: few; j_call: TRBJ1-3; cdr3_aa: CASKGQGENTIYF; cdr3_nt: TGTGCCAGTAAGGGACAGGGGGAAAACACCATATATTTT
v_call: TRBV5-5; d_call: .; clone_size: .; j_call: TRBJ1-5; cdr3_aa: CASSPEGNQPQHF; cdr3_nt: TGTGCCAGCAGCCCTGAGGGCAATCAGCCCCAGCATTTT
v_call: TRBV3-1/TRBV3-2; d_call: TRBD1; clone_size: once; j_call: TRBJ1-6; cdr3_aa: CASSLGTGTANSPLHF; cdr3_nt: TGTGCCAGCAGCCTCGGGACAGGGACAGCTAATTCACCCCTCCACTTT
v_call: TRBV19; d_call: TRBD1; clone_size: .; j_call: TRBJ1-5; cdr3_aa: CASRDRGEQPQHF; cdr3_nt: TGTGCCAGTAGGGACAGGGGAGAACAGCCCCAGCATTTT
v_call: TRBV28; d_call: .; clone_size: .; j_call: TRBJ2-7; cdr3_aa: CATRQTEQYF; cdr3_nt: TGTGCCACCCGACAAACCGAGCAGTACTTC
v_call: TRBV27; d_call: TRBD1; clone_size: .; j_call: TRBJ1-4; cdr3_aa: CASNPTGGGEKLFF; cdr3_nt: TGTGCCAGCAATCCCACAGGGGGTGGTGAAAAACTGTTTTTT
v_call: TRBV10-3; d_call: TRBD2; clone_size: few; j_call: TRBJ2-7; cdr3_aa: CATKGLAGEEQYF; cdr3_nt: TGTGCCACTAAGGGACTAGCGGGTGAAGAGCAGTACTTC